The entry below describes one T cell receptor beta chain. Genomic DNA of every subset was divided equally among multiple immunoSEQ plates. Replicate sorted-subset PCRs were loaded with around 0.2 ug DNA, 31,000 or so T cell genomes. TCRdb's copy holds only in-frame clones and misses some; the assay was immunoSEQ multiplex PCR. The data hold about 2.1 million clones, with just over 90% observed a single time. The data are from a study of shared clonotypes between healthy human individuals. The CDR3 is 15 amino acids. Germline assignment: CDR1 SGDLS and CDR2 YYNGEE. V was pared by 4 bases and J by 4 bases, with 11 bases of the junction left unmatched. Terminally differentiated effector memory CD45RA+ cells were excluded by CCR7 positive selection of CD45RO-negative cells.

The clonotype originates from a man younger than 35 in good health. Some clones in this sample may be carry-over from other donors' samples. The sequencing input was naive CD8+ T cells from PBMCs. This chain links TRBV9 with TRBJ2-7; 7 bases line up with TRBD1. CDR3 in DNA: TGTGCCAGCAGCCCCTCCCGGGACAGTCCTTACGAGCAGTACTTC. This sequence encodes CASSPSRDSPYEQYF.